Shown below are 2 T cell receptor beta chains from a single sample sequenced in a study of shared clonotypes between healthy human individuals. The repertoire was sequenced with immunoSEQ multiplex PCR; TCRdb's copy has only in-frame clones and lacks some. Here the sample spans about half a million clones, around 80% being singletons. The source material was PBMCs. These TCRs come from a woman aged 35 to 49 in good health. Some clones in this sample may be carry-over from other donors' samples.

The J gene is TRBJ2-5, the V gene TRBV15, with D possibly matching TRBD2 (6 bases). The CDR3 runs 14 residues. Trimming stripped 0 bases from V and 5 bases from J, with 10 bases between. Germline lookup yields CDR1 LNHNV and CDR2 YYDKDF (reference sequence). In DNA form, the CDR3 reads TGTGCCACCAGCAGAGAACCTAGCGCGGAGACCCAGTACTTC. Amino acid sequence: CATSREPSAETQYF.

The J gene is TRBJ2-3, the V gene TRBV18; D gene unclear. Deletions cut 5 bases from V and 4 bases from J, with 1 base between. Germline V gene data show CDR1 as KGHSH and CDR2 as LQKENI. The CDR3 is 10 residues long. The CDR3 loop is CASSSDTQYF. The CDR3 region has the DNA TGTGCCAGCTCATCAGATACGCAGTATTTT.